The subject of this entry is one TCR beta chain. Its specific antigen is unknown. No base-level quality is on record; no much larger clone is a single base apart. This specimen belongs to a study of blood T cell repertoires in COVID-19 (dated by TCRdb to 2018 to 2021). In the study overall: Collaborator samples came from the United States, Italy and Spain and covered acute and convalescent phases of COVID-19. The prospective study material was composed of cDNA or gDNA derived from T cells, B-cell-depleted T cells, or PBMCs. Deeply sampled blood TCRbeta repertoires from subjects exposed to, actively infected with, or recovered from COVID-19 were included in the dataset. The repertoires were released in a freely available public database intended as a resource for research on the immune response to SARS-CoV-2. Samples were obtained from the ongoing ImmuneRACE study (first 160 participants) and from roughly 1,300 subjects provided by 6 global collaborators. Sample metadata almost always included a de-identified subject ID, COVID-19 status, age in years and sex. Where available, HLA class I and class II types were obtained from metadata supplied by the sample provider rather than from assay-based typing. Broader findings and caveats from the paper: The amount of clinical and demographic metadata varied by source and participant and was provided uncurated.

As encoded in the germline V gene, CDR1 is SGHRS while CDR2 is YFSETQ. The cysteine opens and the phenylalanine closes a CDR3 of 15 amino acids. The DNA shown is the 45-base CDR3, in frame from base 1. TCRbeta CDR3 regions were amplified from genomic DNA using the immunoSEQ Assay, a bias-controlled multiplex PCR. The paper's data handling went like this. The number of nucleated cells in each sample was estimated by amplification of reference gene primers within the assay. To quantify the absolute abundance of each unique TCRbeta CDR3 rearrangement, sequence reads were collapsed and filtered. For each sample, productive Simpson clonality was calculated as the square root of Simpson's diversity index across productive rearrangements. TCRdb retrieved this table from immuneACCESS and kept in-frame rearrangements only. Not all clones are present; in checked studies, unresolved V genes account for under half, and no reason is known for the remainder. The D gene and trimming were derived from the DNA, and the V and J assignments and clone size from that table. The sample includes tens of thousands of clones, with approximately 83% observed a single time. Of the sample, 3.8% falls within the top ten clones.

Collaborating institutions collected whole blood in K2EDTA tubes following their own protocols. For TCRbeta analysis, collaborators shipped samples in one of three forms: frozen whole blood, isolated PBMCs, or DNA extracted from either of those sample types. This TCR derives from a man aged 60 to 69 with acute or convalescent COVID-19. Sequencing was carried out using peripheral blood. The chain was built from TRBV5-1 and TRBJ2-7, and TRBD1 aligns with 11 junction nucleotides. CDR3 sequence: CASQVGTGGIYEQYF. The DNA is as follows: TGCGCGTCTCAAGTGGGGACAGGGGGTATCTACGAGCAGTACTTC.